This T cell receptor beta chain stems from a study of OX40 agonist ivuxolimab in advanced cancers. Study information: All patients had ivuxolimab intravenously every 2 weeks at 0.01 to 10 mg/kg.

Germline assignment: CDR1 SGHAT and CDR2 FQNNGV. V dropped 1 base and J dropped 4; count of bases not matched to a gene: 14. The CDR3 runs 19 residues. The assay was immunoSEQ multiplex PCR, and TCRdb's table has in-frame clones only and misses some. Altogether tens of thousands of clones are present, 75% to 90% being singletons, with the ten largest covering 9.5% to 15%. The receptor was derived from an adult with an advanced solid tumor such as melanoma, head and neck, liver or kidney cancer. The chain couples TRBV11-2 to TRBJ2-2; TRBD2 agrees at 8 bases. The sequencing here drew on CD4+ or CD8+ T cells sorted from blood, taken in a trial of the OX40 agonist ivuxolimab. The CDR3: CASSLGGIGAGAVTGELFF. In DNA, the CDR3 is TGTGCCAGCAGCTTAGGGGGGATAGGAGCGGGAGCGGTCACCGGGGAGCTGTTTTTT.